This TCR beta chain was observed in a study of response to subunit inactivated influenza vaccine. Each CDR3 protein is one row after TCRdb ran MiXCR on the RT-PCR reads. The sample shows roughly 500,000 distinct CDR3 sequences, 15% to 20% of them seen only once. Germline values: CDR1 SEHNR, CDR2 FQNEAQ (reference sequence). The CDR3 is 15 residues long. Trimming left V 6 bases short and J 0 bases short, with 12 bases between. The genes are TRBV7-9 and TRBJ1-5, with a possible D match to TRBD1 (6 bases). Sequencing used CD4+ T cells sorted from PBMCs, obtained less than 25 months after vaccination. The sequence was collected from a man aged 45 to 70 who received an inactivated influenza vaccine. Written as DNA, the CDR3 is TGTGCCAGCAGTCACACAGGGTATAGCAATCAGCCCCAGCATTTT. Translating gives CASSHTGYSNQPQHF.